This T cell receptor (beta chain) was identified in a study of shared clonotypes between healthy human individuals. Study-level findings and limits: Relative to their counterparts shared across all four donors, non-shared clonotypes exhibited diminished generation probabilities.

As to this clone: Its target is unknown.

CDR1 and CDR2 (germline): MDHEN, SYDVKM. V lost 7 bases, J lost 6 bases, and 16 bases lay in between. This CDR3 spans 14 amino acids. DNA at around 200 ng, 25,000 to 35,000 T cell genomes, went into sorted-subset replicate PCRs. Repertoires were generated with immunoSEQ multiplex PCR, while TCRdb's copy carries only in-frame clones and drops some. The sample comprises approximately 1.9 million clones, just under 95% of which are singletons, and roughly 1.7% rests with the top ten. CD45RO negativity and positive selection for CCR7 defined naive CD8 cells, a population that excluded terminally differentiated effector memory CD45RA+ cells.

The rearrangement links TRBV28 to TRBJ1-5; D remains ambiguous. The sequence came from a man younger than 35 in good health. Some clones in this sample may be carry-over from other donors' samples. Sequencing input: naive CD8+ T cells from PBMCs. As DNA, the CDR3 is TGTGCCAGCACCCCGCTAGAGGGTGGTCAGCCCCAGCATTTT. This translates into CASTPLEGGQPQHF.